This T cell receptor beta chain was sequenced for a study of early T cells in non-severe SARS-CoV-2 infection. About the study: Whole-blood bulk RNA, unsorted, was sequenced, and chains were unpaired.

Findings of the study overall: CD4 and private specificities were missed by VDJdb matching, which favored anti-spike CD8 responses.

This clonotype was found a few times. Its matching antigen is unknown. Attachment of unique molecular identifiers was made to individual cDNA molecules. TCRdb re-derived calls from the 5' RACE reads in MiXCR, one entry per CDR3 protein. The sample lists 40,000 or so distinct CDR3 sequences; around 6% were seen once. Germline CDR1 reads LGHNA; CDR2 reads YNFKEQ. The CDR3 totals 17 residues. The V and J ends lost 1 base and 0 bases respectively, with 13 bases between them. This TCR was recovered from an adult who was a healthcare worker with PCR-confirmed SARS-CoV-2 infection or an uninfected control (not recorded which). This chain joins TRBV4-2 and TRBJ1-3; D remains unclear. The specimen was whole blood. Here the CDR3 DNA reads TGTGCCAGCAGCCAAGGGGTAGGGTCGATCTCTGGAAACACCATATATTTT. Its protein product is CASSQGVGSISGNTIYF.